The clone carrying this T cell receptor beta chain was picked up a small number of times. This record comes from a study of CD4 and CD8 cells across lung adenocarcinoma regions. The patients had localized lung adenocarcinoma, a non-small cell subtype. The V segment lost 6 bases and the J segment 6 bases; nucleotides outside the gene matches: 8. The germline V gene encodes CDR1 MNHNS and CDR2 SASEGT. CDR3 length: 15 amino acids. TCRdb used MiXCR to reprocess the PCR reads, holding one entry per CDR3 protein. The sample shows around 18,000 distinct CDR3 sequences, roughly 51% of them seen only once. The origin of this receptor is a female donor with lung adenocarcinoma. The CD4 and CD8 labels of this study may be unreliable. The rearrangement links TRBV6-1 to TRBJ2-5; 12 positions match TRBD2. Sample: CD8+ T cells from the center of a lung tumor. The CDR3 sequence: CASRSLAGGAKTQYF. Written as DNA, the CDR3 is TGTGCCAGCAGATCACTAGCGGGAGGTGCAAAGACCCAGTACTTC.